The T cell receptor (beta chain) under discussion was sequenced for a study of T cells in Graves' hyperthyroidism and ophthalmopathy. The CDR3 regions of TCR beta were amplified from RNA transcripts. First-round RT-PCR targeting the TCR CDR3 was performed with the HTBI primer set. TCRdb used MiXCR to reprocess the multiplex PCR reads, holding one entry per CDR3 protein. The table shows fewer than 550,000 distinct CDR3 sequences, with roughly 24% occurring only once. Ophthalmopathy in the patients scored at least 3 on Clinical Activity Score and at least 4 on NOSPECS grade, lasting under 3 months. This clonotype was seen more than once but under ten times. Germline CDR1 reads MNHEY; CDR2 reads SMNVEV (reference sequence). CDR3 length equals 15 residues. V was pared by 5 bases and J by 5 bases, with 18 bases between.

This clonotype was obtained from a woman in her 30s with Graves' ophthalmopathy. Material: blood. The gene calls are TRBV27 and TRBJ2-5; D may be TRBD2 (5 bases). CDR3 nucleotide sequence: TGTGCCAGCAGTCCGGCTAGCACCCCACGGGAGACCCAGTACTTC. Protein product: CASSPASTPRETQYF.